This is a list of T cell receptor beta chains from one sample in a study of Ad26.COV2.S vaccination and SARS-CoV-2 variants. Using immunoSEQ multiplex PCR, the repertoire was profiled, and TCRdb retains in-frame clones only, with some absent. The repertoire has 300,000 to 350,000 clones, 70% to 90% of them found once; the top ten carry about 2.1%. The sample consisted of peripheral blood, taken in a trial of Ad26.COV2.S vaccine versus placebo. All receptors derive from a person aged 18-60 years who received the Ad26.COV2.S COVID-19 vaccine or a placebo. Each CDR3 is given with its conserved first and last residue. Fields, in order: CDR3 protein, CDR3 DNA, D gene, clone size, J gene, V gene. A D gene is named only where the DNA matches it firmly. Size is stated for part of the rows, as once, few or many counts, or as a class when the clone is expanded.

CASSSDRVYNEQFF,TGTGCCAGCAGCTCGGACAGGGTCTACAATGAGCAGTTCTTC,TRBD1,-,TRBJ2-1,TRBV5-5
CASSLGLGLYNEQFF,TGTGCCAGCAGCTTGGGACTAGGGCTTTACAATGAGCAGTTCTTC,TRBD2,-,TRBJ2-1,TRBV7-3
CASSTPVQGADTQYF,TGTGCCAGCAGTACCCCGGTCCAGGGGGCAGATACGCAGTATTTT,TRBD1,-,TRBJ2-3,TRBV6-5
CASSPLARGPSEQFF,TGTGCCAGCAGCCCTTTAGCTAGGGGGCCCAGTGAGCAGTTCTTC,TRBD1,few,TRBJ2-1,TRBV7-3
CASSPSQANEQFF,TGTGCCAGCAGCCCTAGTCAGGCCAATGAGCAGTTCTTC,-,-,TRBJ2-1,TRBV11-3
CAIRGGQQEATEAFF,TGTGCCATCAGGGGGGGACAGCAAGAGGCCACTGAAGCTTTCTTT,TRBD1,once,TRBJ1-1,TRBV10-3
CASSSGVLPLHF,TGTGCCAGCAGTTCGGGGGTTCTACCCCTCCACTTT,-,-,TRBJ1-6,TRBV12-3/TRBV12-4
CASSLAPSGEYNEQFF,TGTGCCAGCAGCTTAGCTCCTAGCGGGGAGTACAATGAGCAGTTCTTC,TRBD2,-,TRBJ2-1,TRBV7-9
CASSPTQGVGLANYGYTF,TGTGCCAGCAGTCCCACCCAAGGGGTGGGGTTAGCTAACTATGGCTACACCTTC,-,few,TRBJ1-2,TRBV28
CAISRQGAVDGYTF,TGTGCCATCAGCCGACAGGGGGCCGTAGATGGCTACACCTTC,TRBD1,once,TRBJ1-2,TRBV10-3
CASSPDKFYGYTF,TGTGCCAGCAGCCCGGACAAGTTCTATGGCTACACCTTC,-,-,TRBJ1-2,TRBV28
CASRSQGARFTGELFF,TGTGCCAGCAGATCCCAGGGCGCAAGGTTCACCGGGGAGCTGTTTTTT,-,-,TRBJ2-2,TRBV7-9
CASSSTPYEQYF,TGTGCCAGCAGTTCAACACCCTACGAGCAGTACTTC,-,-,TRBJ2-7,TRBV2
CASGLTGDSNQPQHF,TGTGCCAGCGGATTGACAGGCGACAGCAATCAGCCCCAGCATTTT,-,-,TRBJ1-5,TRBV6-5
CSVVVGPQETQYF,TGCAGCGTTGTAGTGGGACCCCAAGAGACCCAGTACTTC,-,-,TRBJ2-5,TRBV29-1
CASSLPPTGVYGYTF,TGTGCCAGCAGCTTGCCCCCTACAGGGGTCTATGGCTACACCTTC,TRBD1,-,TRBJ1-2,TRBV5-5
CASSHGATYEQYF,TGTGCCAGCAGTCACGGGGCAACCTACGAGCAGTACTTC,-,few,TRBJ2-7,TRBV2
CASSPSPGQRTGELFF,TGTGCCAGCAGCCCTTCCCCGGGACAGCGCACCGGGGAGCTGTTTTTT,TRBD1,-,TRBJ2-2,TRBV14
CASSATYEQYF,TGTGCCAGCAGTGCGACCTACGAGCAGTACTTC,-,few,TRBJ2-7,TRBV2
CASSGREGAFYGYTF,TGTGCCAGCAGTGGGAGAGAAGGGGCCTTCTATGGCTACACCTTC,-,-,TRBJ1-2,TRBV2
CASSSLSDRIRGYTF,TGTGCCAGCAGCTCCCTATCCGACAGGATCCGTGGCTACACCTTC,-,-,TRBJ1-2,TRBV3-1/TRBV3-2
CASSATGGLTDTQYF,TGTGCCAGCAGCGCGACAGGGGGCCTGACAGATACGCAGTATTTT,TRBD1,-,TRBJ2-3,TRBV5-4
CASSLLGTSGGANEQFF,TGTGCCAGCAGCTTGCTAGGGACTAGCGGGGGGGCTAATGAGCAGTTCTTC,TRBD2,-,TRBJ2-1,TRBV7-9
CASTGGIYNSPLHF,TGTGCCAGCACCGGAGGGATCTATAATTCACCCCTCCACTTT,-,-,TRBJ1-6,TRBV5-6
CASSFWGLTSNQPQHF,TGTGCCAGCAGTTTTTGGGGGCTCACTAGCAATCAGCCCCAGCATTTT,-,-,TRBJ1-5,TRBV28
CASSLSRVGEGYTF,TGTGCCAGCAGCTTATCCAGGGTGGGTGAAGGCTACACCTTC,-,-,TRBJ1-2,TRBV7-2
CASTRGLEWDGYTF,TGTGCCAGCACGAGGGGCCTGGAATGGGATGGCTACACCTTC,-,once,TRBJ1-2,TRBV28
CASTQPDSSEAFF,TGTGCCAGCACCCAACCGGACAGTTCTGAAGCTTTCTTT,-,-,TRBJ1-1,TRBV12-3/TRBV12-4
CASSTSVLADTQYF,TGTGCCAGCAGCACTAGCGTTTTAGCAGATACGCAGTATTTT,TRBD2,-,TRBJ2-3,TRBV9
CSASGGAGGLNQPQHF,TGCAGTGCTAGTGGCGGGGCGGGCGGACTAAATCAGCCCCAGCATTTT,-,-,TRBJ1-5,TRBV20-1
CASRPGPDVGYGYTF,TGTGCCAGCAGGCCGGGCCCTGATGTTGGCTATGGCTACACCTTC,-,-,TRBJ1-2,TRBV6-4
CASSLNPGVSSYEQYF,TGTGCCAGCAGTTTAAATCCGGGGGTGAGCTCCTACGAGCAGTACTTC,-,-,TRBJ2-7,TRBV27
CASSLQAGGGTDTQYF,TGTGCCAGCAGCTTACAAGCGGGGGGGGGCACAGATACGCAGTATTTT,TRBD2,-,TRBJ2-3,TRBV7-2
CASSLRTARGDEQYF,TGTGCCAGCAGTTTACGGACGGCCCGGGGGGACGAGCAGTACTTC,TRBD2,once,TRBJ2-7,TRBV28
CASSYSTGGVGYTF,TGTGCCAGCAGTTACTCTACAGGGGGTGTTGGCTACACCTTC,TRBD1,-,TRBJ1-2,TRBV6-5
CASTPRDSSYEQYF,TGTGCCAGCACCCCCCGGGACTCCTCCTACGAGCAGTACTTC,-,-,TRBJ2-7,TRBV6-5
CATSRDSPYEQYF,TGTGCCACGTCGAGGGACTCCCCCTACGAGCAGTACTTC,-,-,TRBJ2-7,TRBV15
CASSSRTGDYHYGYTF,TGTGCCAGTAGTTCCAGGACAGGCGACTATCACTATGGCTACACCTTC,TRBD1,-,TRBJ1-2,TRBV19
CASSPGTEAFF,TGTGCCAGCAGCCCCGGAACTGAAGCTTTCTTT,-,-,TRBJ1-1,TRBV6-5
CATSDLASGYTGELFF,TGTGCCACCAGTGATCTAGCTAGCGGTTACACCGGGGAGCTGTTTTTT,TRBD2,-,TRBJ2-2,TRBV24-1
CASSLFGTVNSPLHF,TGTGCCAGCAGTTTATTTGGAACAGTTAATTCACCCCTCCACTTT,-,-,TRBJ1-6,TRBV28
CASSPRTSGAQETQYF,TGTGCCAGCTCACCTCGGACTAGCGGGGCTCAAGAGACCCAGTACTTC,TRBD2,-,TRBJ2-5,TRBV18
CASSEERGNQPQHF,TGTGCCAGCAGTGAAGAGCGGGGGAATCAGCCCCAGCATTTT,-,-,TRBJ1-5,TRBV6-1
CASSLERDGTDTQYF,TGTGCCAGCAGCTTAGAACGGGACGGCACAGATACGCAGTATTTT,-,once,TRBJ2-3,TRBV7-9
CASSQDLSRGYTF,TGCGCCAGCAGCCAAGATTTATCGCGGGGCTACACCTTC,-,once,TRBJ1-2,TRBV4-1